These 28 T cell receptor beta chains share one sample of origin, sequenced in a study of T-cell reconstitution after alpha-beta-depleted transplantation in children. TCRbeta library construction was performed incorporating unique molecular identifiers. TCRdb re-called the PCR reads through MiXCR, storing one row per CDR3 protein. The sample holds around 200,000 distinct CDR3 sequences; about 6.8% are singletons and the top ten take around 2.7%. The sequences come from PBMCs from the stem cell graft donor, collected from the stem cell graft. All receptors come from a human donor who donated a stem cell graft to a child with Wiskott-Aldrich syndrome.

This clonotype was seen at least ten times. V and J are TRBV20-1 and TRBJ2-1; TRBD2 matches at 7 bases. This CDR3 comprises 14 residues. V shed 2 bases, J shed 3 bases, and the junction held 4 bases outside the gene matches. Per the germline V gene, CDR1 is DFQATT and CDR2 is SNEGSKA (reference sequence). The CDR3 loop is CSARQLAHYNEQFF. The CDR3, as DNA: TGCAGTGCTAGACAACTAGCGCACTACAATGAGCAGTTCTTC.

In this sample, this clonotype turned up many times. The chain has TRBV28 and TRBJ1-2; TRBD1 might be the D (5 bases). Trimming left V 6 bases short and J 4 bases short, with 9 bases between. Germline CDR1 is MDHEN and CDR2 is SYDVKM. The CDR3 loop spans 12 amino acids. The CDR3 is CASRGALYGYTF. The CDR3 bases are TGTGCCAGCAGAGGGGCCCTCTATGGCTACACCTTC.

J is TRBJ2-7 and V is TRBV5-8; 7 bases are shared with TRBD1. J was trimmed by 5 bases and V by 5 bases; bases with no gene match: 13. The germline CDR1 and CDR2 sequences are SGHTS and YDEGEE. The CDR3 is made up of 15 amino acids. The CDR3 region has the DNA TGTGCCAGCAGGAATCACAGGGGTTTGGGAGACGAGCAGTACTTC. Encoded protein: CASRNHRGLGDEQYF.

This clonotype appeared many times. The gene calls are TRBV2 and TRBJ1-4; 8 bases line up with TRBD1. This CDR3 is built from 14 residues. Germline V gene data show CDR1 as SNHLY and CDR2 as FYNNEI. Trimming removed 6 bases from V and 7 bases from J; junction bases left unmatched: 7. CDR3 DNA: TGTGCCAGCAGCGACAGGGGCGGGATTGAAAAACTGTTTTTT. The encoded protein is CASSDRGGIEKLFF.

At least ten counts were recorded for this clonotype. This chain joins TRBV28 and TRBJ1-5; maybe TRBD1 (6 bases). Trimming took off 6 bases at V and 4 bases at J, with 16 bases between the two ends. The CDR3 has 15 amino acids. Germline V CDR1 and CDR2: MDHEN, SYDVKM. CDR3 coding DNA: TGTGCCAGCAGCACTCGGGGGGCGGAGAATCAGCCCCAGCATTTT. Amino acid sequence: CASSTRGAENQPQHF.

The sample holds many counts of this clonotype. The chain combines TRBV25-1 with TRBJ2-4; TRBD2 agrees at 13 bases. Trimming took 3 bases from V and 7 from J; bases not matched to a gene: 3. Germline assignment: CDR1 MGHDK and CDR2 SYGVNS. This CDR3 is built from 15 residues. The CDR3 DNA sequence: TGTGCCAGCAGTGAGTCGACTAGCGGGAGGAACATTCAGTACTTC. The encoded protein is CASSESTSGRNIQYF.

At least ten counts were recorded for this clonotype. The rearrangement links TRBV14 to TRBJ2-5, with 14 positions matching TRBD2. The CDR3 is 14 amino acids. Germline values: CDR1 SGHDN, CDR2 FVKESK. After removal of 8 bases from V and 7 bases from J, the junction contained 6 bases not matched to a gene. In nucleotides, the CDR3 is TGTGCCAGCCGACTAGCGGGAGGGCCGGTGACCCAGTACTTC. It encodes CASRLAGGPVTQYF.

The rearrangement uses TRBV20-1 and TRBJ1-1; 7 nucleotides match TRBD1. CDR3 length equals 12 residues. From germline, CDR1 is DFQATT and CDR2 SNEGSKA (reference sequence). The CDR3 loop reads CRGDSPNTEAFF. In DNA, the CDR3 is TGCAGGGGGGACAGCCCGAACACTGAAGCTTTCTTT.

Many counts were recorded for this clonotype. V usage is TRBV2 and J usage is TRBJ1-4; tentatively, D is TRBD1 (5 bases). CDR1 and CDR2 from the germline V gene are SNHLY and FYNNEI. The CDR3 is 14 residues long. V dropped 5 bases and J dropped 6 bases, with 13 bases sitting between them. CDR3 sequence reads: CASSRIGADEKLFF. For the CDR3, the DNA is TGTGCCAGCAGTAGGATAGGGGCGGATGAAAAACTGTTTTTT. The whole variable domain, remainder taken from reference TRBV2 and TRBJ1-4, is EPEVTQTPSHQVTQMGQEVILRCVPISNHLYFYWYRQILGQKVEFLVSFYNNEISEKSEIFDDQFSVERPDGSNFTLKIRSTKLEDSAMYFCASSRIGADEKLFFGSGTQLSVL.

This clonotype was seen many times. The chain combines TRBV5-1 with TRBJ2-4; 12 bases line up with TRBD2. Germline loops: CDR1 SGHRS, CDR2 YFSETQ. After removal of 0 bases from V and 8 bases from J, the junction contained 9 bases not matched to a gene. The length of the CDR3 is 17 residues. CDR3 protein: CASSLEPRTSGNHIQYF. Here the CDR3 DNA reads TGCGCCAGCAGCTTGGAACCCCGGACTAGCGGGAATCACATTCAGTACTTC.

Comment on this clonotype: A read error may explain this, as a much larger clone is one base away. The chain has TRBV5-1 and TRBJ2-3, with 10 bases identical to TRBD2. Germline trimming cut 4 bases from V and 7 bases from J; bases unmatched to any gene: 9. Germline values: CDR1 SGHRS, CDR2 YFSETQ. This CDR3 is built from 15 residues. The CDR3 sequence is CASSGRTSGWNTQYF. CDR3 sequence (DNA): TGCGCCAGCAGCGGAAGGACTAGCGGTTGGAATACGCAGTATTTT. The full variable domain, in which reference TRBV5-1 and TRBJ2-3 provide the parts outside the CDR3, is KAGVTQTPRYLIKTRGQQVTLSCSPISGHRSVSWYQQTPGQGLQFLFEYFSETQRNKGNFPGRFSGRQFSNSRSEMNVSTLELGDSALYLCASSGRTSGWNTQYFGPGTRLTVL.

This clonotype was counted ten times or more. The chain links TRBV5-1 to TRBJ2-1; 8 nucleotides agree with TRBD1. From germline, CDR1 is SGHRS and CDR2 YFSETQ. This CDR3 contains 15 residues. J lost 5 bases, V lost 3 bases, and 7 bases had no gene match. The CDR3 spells CASSSRGPLHNEQFF. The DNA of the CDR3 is TGCGCCAGCAGCTCCAGGGGGCCCCTTCACAATGAGCAGTTCTTC.

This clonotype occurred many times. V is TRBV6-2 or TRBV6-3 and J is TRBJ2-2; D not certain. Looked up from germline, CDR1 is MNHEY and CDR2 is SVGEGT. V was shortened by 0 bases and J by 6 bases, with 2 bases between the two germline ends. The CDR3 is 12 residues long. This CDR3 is CASSYSAGELFF. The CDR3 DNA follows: TGTGCCAGCAGTTACTCGGCCGGGGAGCTGTTTTTT.

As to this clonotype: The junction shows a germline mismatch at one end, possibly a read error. The CDR3 nucleotides are TGTGCCATCAGTTTCGGGCGTAGCGGGGGGCGGTCTAGCACAGATACGCAGTATTTT. The encoded protein is CAISFGRSGGRSSTDTQYF. The chain recombines TRBV12-3 or TRBV12-4 with TRBJ2-3, with TRBD2 matching 10 bases. The CDR3 totals 19 residues.

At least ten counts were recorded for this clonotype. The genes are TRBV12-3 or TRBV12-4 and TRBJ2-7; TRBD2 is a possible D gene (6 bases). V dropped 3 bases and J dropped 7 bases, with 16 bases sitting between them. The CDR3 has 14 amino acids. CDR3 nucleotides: TGTGCCAGCAGTTTGAGAGTCGAGGCGGGGGAGCAGTACTTC. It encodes CASSLRVEAGEQYF.

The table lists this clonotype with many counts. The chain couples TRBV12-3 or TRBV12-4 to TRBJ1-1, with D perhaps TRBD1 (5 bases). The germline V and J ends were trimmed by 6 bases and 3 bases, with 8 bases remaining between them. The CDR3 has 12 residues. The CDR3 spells CASSFRDTEAFF. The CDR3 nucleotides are TGTGCCAGCAGCTTCAGGGACACTGAAGCTTTCTTT.

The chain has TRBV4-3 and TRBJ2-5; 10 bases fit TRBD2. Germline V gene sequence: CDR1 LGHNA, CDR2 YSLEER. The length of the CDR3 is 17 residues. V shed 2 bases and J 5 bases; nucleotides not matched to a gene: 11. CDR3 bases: TGCGCCAGCAGCCAATCAACAGCGGGAGGGCCGGGCGAGACCCAGTACTTC. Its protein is CASSQSTAGGPGETQYF.

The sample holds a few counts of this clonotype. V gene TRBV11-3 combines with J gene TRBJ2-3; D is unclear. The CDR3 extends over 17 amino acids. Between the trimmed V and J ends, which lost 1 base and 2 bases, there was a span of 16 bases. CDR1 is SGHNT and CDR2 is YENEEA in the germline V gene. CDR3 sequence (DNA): TGTGCCAGCAGCTTAGTCCCAGCGCTCGAACACACAGATACGCAGTATTTT. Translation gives CASSLVPALEHTDTQYF.

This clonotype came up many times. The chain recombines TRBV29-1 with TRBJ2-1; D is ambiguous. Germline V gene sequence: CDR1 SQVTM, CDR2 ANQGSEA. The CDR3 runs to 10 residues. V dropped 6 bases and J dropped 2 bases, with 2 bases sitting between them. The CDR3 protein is CSVAYNEQFF. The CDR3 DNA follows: TGCAGCGTGGCCTACAATGAGCAGTTCTTC.

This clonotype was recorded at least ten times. CDR3 in amino acids: CASSPTTPWALHF. The CDR3 DNA sequence: TGTGCCAGCAGCCCTACCACCCCCTGGGCCCTCCACTTT. V and J are TRBV7-8 and TRBJ1-6; D unresolved. CDR3 length: 13 residues. CDR1 is SGHVS, CDR2 FQNEAQ, per germline. V was shortened by 5 bases and J by 14 bases, with 16 bases between the two germline ends. Filled out from reference TRBV7-8 and TRBJ1-6, the complete variable domain reads GAGVSQSPRYKVAKRGQDVALRCDPISGHVSLFWYQQALGQGPEFLTYFQNEAQLDKSGLPSDRFFAERPEGSVSTLKIQRTQQEDSAVYLCASSPTTPWALHFGNGTRLTVT.

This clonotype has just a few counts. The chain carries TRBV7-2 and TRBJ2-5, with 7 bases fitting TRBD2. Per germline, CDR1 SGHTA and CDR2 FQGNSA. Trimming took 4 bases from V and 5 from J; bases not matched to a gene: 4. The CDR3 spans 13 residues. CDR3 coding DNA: TGTGCCAGCAGCTACAATAGCGGGGAGACCCAGTACTTC. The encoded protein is CASSYNSGETQYF.

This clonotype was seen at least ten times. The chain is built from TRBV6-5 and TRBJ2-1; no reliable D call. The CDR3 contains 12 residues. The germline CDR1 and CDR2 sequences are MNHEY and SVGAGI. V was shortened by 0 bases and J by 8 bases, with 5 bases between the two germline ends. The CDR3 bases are TGTGCCAGCAGTTACTCGAGAGATGAGCAGTTCTTC. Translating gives CASSYSRDEQFF.

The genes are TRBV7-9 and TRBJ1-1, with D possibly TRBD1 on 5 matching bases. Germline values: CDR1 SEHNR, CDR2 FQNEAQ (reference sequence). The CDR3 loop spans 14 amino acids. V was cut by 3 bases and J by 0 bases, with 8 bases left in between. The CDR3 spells CASSFVGVNTEAFF. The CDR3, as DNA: TGTGCCAGCAGCTTTGTAGGGGTGAACACTGAAGCTTTCTTT.

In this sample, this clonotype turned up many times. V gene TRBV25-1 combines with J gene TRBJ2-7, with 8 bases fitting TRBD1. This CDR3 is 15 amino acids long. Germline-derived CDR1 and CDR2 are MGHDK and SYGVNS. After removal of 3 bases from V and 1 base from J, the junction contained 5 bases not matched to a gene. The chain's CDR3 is CASSEGYRGSYEQYF. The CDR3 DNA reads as TGTGCCAGCAGTGAGGGTTACAGGGGGTCCTACGAGCAGTACTTC.

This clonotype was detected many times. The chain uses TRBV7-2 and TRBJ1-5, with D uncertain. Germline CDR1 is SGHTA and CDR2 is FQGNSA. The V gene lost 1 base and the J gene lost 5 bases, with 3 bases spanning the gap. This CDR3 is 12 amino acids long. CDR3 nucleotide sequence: TGTGCCAGCAGCTTAGGGTATCAGCCCCAGCATTTT. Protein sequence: CASSLGYQPQHF.

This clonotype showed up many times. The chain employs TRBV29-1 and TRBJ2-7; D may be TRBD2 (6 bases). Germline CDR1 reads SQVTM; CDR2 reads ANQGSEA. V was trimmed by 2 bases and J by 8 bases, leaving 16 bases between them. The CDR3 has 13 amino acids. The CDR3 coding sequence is TGCAGCGTTGAAACGACTAGGGAAACCCAGCAGTACTTC. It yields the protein CSVETTRETQQYF.

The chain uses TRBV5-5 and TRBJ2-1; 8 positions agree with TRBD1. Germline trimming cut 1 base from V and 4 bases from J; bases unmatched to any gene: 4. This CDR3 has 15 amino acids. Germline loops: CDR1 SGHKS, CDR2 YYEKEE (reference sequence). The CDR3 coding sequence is TGTGCCAGCAGCTTGTCAGGGGGCCCTTACAATGAGCAGTTCTTC. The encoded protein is CASSLSGGPYNEQFF.

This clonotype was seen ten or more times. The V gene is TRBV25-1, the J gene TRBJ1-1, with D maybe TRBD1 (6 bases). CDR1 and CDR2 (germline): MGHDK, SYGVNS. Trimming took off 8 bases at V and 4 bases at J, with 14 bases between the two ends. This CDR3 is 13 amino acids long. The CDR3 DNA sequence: TGTGCCAGCGAGACAGGATGGGGCACTGAAGCTTTCTTT. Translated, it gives CASETGWGTEAFF.